This TCR beta chain was identified in a study of OX40 agonist ivuxolimab in advanced cancers. V trimming: 5 bases; J trimming: 3 bases; junction bases outside the gene matches: 10. Per germline, CDR1 MNHEY and CDR2 SVGAGI. The CDR3 consists of 15 residues. The table came from immunoSEQ multiplex PCR; TCRdb's copy has only in-frame clones and leaves some out. This table has around 80,000 clones, 85% to 90% appearing once. Patients with a history of autoimmune disease or on systemic immunosuppression were excluded. Sampling times: baseline, cycle 4 day 1, cycle 7 day 1. General study results and limits: Expanded clones tended on average to be more numerous among CD8+ T cells than CD4+.

Worth noting for this clone: Its antigen remains unknown.

The chain recombines TRBV6-5 with TRBJ2-7; 7 positions match TRBD1. This clonotype was obtained from an adult with an advanced solid tumor such as melanoma, head and neck, liver or kidney cancer. The source was CD4+ or CD8+ T cells sorted from blood, collected in a trial of the OX40 agonist ivuxolimab. DNA for the CDR3: TGTGCCAGCAGTCCTAACCACAGGGGTGGCTACGAGCAGTACTTC. Its protein product is CASSPNHRGGYEQYF.